Sequencing of this T cell receptor (beta chain) was carried out in a study of T cell responses to AZD1222 COVID-19 vaccine. Study results and limitations: In all cases, repertoires were sampled only after the peak T cell response. Just a handful of AZD1222 recipients tested seropositive at baseline. Breadth and depth of Spike-specific TCRs rose after two AZD1222 doses.

V shed 4 bases and J shed 5 bases, with 19 bases lying between them. The length of the CDR3 is 16 residues. Germline values: CDR1 SGHNT, CDR2 YYREEE (reference sequence). Profiled with immunoSEQ multiplex PCR; TCRdb holds only in-frame clones, not every one. In the table there are more than 50,000 clones, 75% to 85% of which are singletons. This clone came up many times. The target antigen is unknown. The chain is built from TRBV5-4 and TRBJ2-1, with TRBD2 as a possible D gene (6 bases). Sequencing used peripheral blood, obtained on day 0 of MenACWY control vaccination. The source is an adult in good health. CDR3 bases: TGTGCCAGCAGCCCCCTTCCGGGACTGAGCCACAATGAGCAGTTCTTC. The encoded protein is CASSPLPGLSHNEQFF.